A selection of T cell receptor beta chains follows, all from one sample in a study of blood T cell repertoires in COVID-19. Profiled with immunoSEQ multiplex PCR; TCRdb holds only in-frame clones, not every one. The sample gives fewer than 350,000 clones, roughly nine tenths of which show up once; 4.5% to 5.5% is in the top ten. The sample comprised PBMCs or T cells enriched from blood (not recorded which). These receptors all stem from a man aged 60 to 75 who had recovered from COVID-19. CDR3s include the opening cysteine and the closing phenylalanine or tryptophan. The D gene is left open where the match is weak. Clone size, where shown, is once, few, many, or a class for clones that have expanded.

>TRBV15|TRBD2|-|TRBJ2-2|21
TGTGCCACCAGCGGAGGGGGGGCCGGGACTAGCGGGAAGGAGGTTTTCGGGGAGCTGTTTTTT
CATSGGGAGTSGKEVFGELFF
>TRBV5-1|-|-|TRBJ1-1|14
TGCGCCAGCAGCCGGGGGGACTCGAACACTGAAGCTTTCTTT
CASSRGDSNTEAFF
>TRBV19|TRBD2|-|TRBJ2-5|15
TGTGCCAGTAGTGTCTTTAGCGGGAGTCGGGAGACCCAGTACTTC
CASSVFSGSRETQYF
>TRBV6-5|TRBD1|-|TRBJ1-2|15
TGTGCCAGCACCTTTGGACAGGGGGGGAACTATGGCTACACCTTC
CASTFGQGGNYGYTF
>TRBV28|-|-|TRBJ2-2|17
TGTGCCAGCAGTTTAGATGGACAGAAACTGAACACCGGGGAGCTGTTTTTT
CASSLDGQKLNTGELFF
>TRBV7-3|-|-|TRBJ2-1|13
TGTGCCAGCAGCTTGGGGCGGAACAATGAGCAGTTCTTC
CASSLGRNNEQFF
>TRBV28|TRBD1|-|TRBJ2-7|17
TGTGCCAGCAGTCAGTCCCACCGGGACAGGGGTCCAAACGAGCAGTACTTC
CASSQSHRDRGPNEQYF
>TRBV4-1|TRBD2|-|TRBJ2-3|18
TGCGCCAGCAGCCAAGGGAACCGAGGCGGGAGCTACTCAGATACGCAGTATTTT
CASSQGNRGGSYSDTQYF
>TRBV19|TRBD2|-|TRBJ2-1|14
TGTGCCAGTAGTGATAGCGGGGCCTACAATGAGCAGTTCTTC
CASSDSGAYNEQFF
>TRBV7-2|-|-|TRBJ1-6|15
TGTGCCAGCAGCTTGGGCCTCTCCTATAATTCACCCCTCCACTTT
CASSLGLSYNSPLHF
>TRBV5-1|-|-|TRBJ1-2|14
TGCGCCAGCAGCGATGACAGGCCTAACTATGGCTACACCTTC
CASSDDRPNYGYTF
>TRBV7-9|-|-|TRBJ2-2|13
TGTGCCAGCAACAGACAGTACACCGGGGAGCTGTTTTTT
CASNRQYTGELFF
>TRBV7-9|-|-|TRBJ1-4|16
TGTGCCAGCAGCTCCAGACCGGGGGTGACTAATGAAAAACTGTTTTTT
CASSSRPGVTNEKLFF
>TRBV3-1/TRBV3-2|-|-|TRBJ1-1|12
TGTGCCAGCAGCCAAGATCCCAGGGGAGCTTTCTTT
CASSQDPRGAFF
>TRBV24-1|-|-|TRBJ2-3|14
TGTGCCACCACCTCCGCGGGTAGCACAGATACGCGGTATTTT
CATTSAGSTDTRYF
>TRBV19|TRBD2|-|TRBJ2-1|13
TGTGCCAGTAAGCAGCGGGGAAGGGATGAGCAGTTCTTC
CASKQRGRDEQFF
>TRBV3-1/TRBV3-2|-|-|TRBJ1-2|13
TGTGCCAGCAGCCAAGTAAGAGGAGGGGGCTACACCTTC
CASSQVRGGGYTF
>TRBV5-6|TRBD1|-|TRBJ2-3|17
TGTGCCAGCAGCTTCACTATACAGGGGGCAAAAAGGGATACGCAGTATTTT
CASSFTIQGAKRDTQYF
>TRBV30|TRBD2|-|TRBJ2-7|14
TGTGCCTGGAGTGTCAGCGGGAGCTCCTACGAGCAGTACTTC
CAWSVSGSSYEQYF
>TRBV5-1|-|-|TRBJ1-1|13
TGCGCCAGCAGCCCCGGCGGTACCGGGAGAGCTTTCTTT
CASSPGGTGRAFF
>TRBV28|-|-|TRBJ2-7|14
TGTGCCAGCAGTTTAATCGGGGGGCCCTACGAGCAGTACTTC
CASSLIGGPYEQYF
>TRBV28|TRBD1|-|TRBJ1-5|15
TGTGCCAGCAGTCAACACCATCCGACAGGGTGGCCCCAGCATTTT
CASSQHHPTGWPQHF
>TRBV29-1|-|once|TRBJ1-1|13
TGCAGCGTTAGTGCAGACTTGAACACTGAAGCTTTCTTT
CSVSADLNTEAFF
>TRBV5-4|TRBD1|-|TRBJ2-2|15
TGTGCCAGCAGCTTGCAGACAGGGGTAACCGGGGAGCTGTTTTTT
CASSLQTGVTGELFF
>TRBV28|TRBD1|-|TRBJ2-7|15
TGTGCCAGCAGTTCGACAGGGGGGCCCTCCTACGAGCAGTACTTC
CASSSTGGPSYEQYF
>TRBV30|-|-|TRBJ1-1|16
TGTGCCTGGAGAGACGGGACACGTCAGTCAGGCACTGAAGCTTTCTTT
CAWRDGTRQSGTEAFF